The clone carrying this T cell receptor beta chain has only one observation. As yet, its antigen is unknown. The data are from a study of T cells in localized non-small cell lung cancer. Findings and limits, study-wide: Across samples, adjacent lung featured a median roughly 50 of the top 100 tumor clones. The highest T cell clonality was in uninvolved adjacent lung, above tumor.

Germline V gives CDR1 SGHDN, CDR2 FVKESK. Trimming shortened V by 1 base and J by 3 bases, and 9 bases separated the two germline ends. The CDR3 contains 15 residues. The table came from immunoSEQ multiplex PCR; TCRdb's copy has only in-frame clones and leaves some out. In the table there are some 30,000 clones, 85% to 95% of which are singletons. The TCR was taken from a female donor older than 55 with stage II lung adenocarcinoma. Source: peripheral blood mononuclear cells, taken before any cancer treatment. The V call is TRBV14, the J call TRBJ2-2, with a weak D call TRBD1 (6 bases). The CDR3 DNA is TGTGCCAGCAGCCAAGTCAGGACAGACACCGGGGAGCTGTTTTTT. As protein: CASSQVRTDTGELFF.